This TCR beta chain was found in a study of response to subunit inactivated influenza vaccine. Study results and limitations: Only a handful of new T cells, the authors suggested, are recruited with each seasonal influenza vaccination.

In regard to this clonotype: Antigen specificity is unknown. This may be a read error, as it is one base from a much larger clone.

Trimming left V 2 bases short and J 4 bases short, with 11 bases between. The CDR3 length is 14 residues. From germline, CDR1 is MNHEY and CDR2 SVGEGT. TCRdb analysed the RT-PCR reads with MiXCR anew, one entry per CDR3 protein. Of 490,000 or so distinct CDR3 sequences in the sample, approximately 7.7% were seen once. Here the sequenced sample was PBMCs from blood, taken roughly 24 months after vaccination. This chain connects TRBV6-2 or TRBV6-3 to TRBJ1-1; D may be TRBD1 (6 bases). The receptor was derived from a man aged 45 to 70 who received an inactivated influenza vaccine. This CDR3 is CASSYGGAITEAFF. In DNA, the CDR3 is TGTGCCAGCAGTTACGGGGGGGCCATCACTGAAGCTTTCTTT.